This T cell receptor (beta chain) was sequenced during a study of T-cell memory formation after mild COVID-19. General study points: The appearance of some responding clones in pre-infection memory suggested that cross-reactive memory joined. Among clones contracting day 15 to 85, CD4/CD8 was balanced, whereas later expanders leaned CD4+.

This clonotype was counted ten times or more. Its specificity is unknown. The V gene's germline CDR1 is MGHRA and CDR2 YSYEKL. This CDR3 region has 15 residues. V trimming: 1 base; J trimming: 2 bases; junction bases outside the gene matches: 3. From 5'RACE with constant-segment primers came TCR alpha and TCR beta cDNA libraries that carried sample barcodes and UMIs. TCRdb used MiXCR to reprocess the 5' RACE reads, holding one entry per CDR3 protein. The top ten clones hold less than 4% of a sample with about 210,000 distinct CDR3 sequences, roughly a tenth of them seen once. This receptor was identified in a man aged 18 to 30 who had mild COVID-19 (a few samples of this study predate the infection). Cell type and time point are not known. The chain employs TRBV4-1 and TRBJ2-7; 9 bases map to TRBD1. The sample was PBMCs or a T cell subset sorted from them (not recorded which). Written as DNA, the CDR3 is TGCGCCAGCAGCCAAGGGGGACAGGGAGCCTACGAGCAGTACTTC. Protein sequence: CASSQGGQGAYEQYF.